These T cell receptor beta chains were read from a single sample in a study of breast tumors, draining lymph nodes, adjacent tissues. MiXCR, run by TCRdb on the multiplex PCR reads, gives a single entry per CDR3 protein. The table has some 230,000 distinct CDR3 sequences, less than 40% seen once; the top ten hold under 4.5%. The sample comprised axillary lymph node tissue. The receptors were sampled from a female donor with breast cancer. Some clones in this sample may be carry-over from other donors' samples. Both conserved end residues are part of each CDR3. The D gene is left open where the match is weak.

d_gene,v_gene,CDR3aa
TRBD1,TRBV9,CASSGTGTGGNYGYTF
TRBD1,TRBV9,CASKTGSIYEQYF
NA,TRBV4-3,CASSQDPGTGNTIYF
NA,TRBV20-1,CSAREWGEGTWHSPLHF
TRBD2,TRBV29-1,CSVEGLAGGVDYEQYF
TRBD1,TRBV7-2,CASSAGQGGFYEQYF
NA,TRBV5-1,CASSLDGLKGNTIYF
TRBD1,TRBV15,CATSSPRDSRGYTF
NA,TRBV2,CASSEDSVTEAFF
NA,TRBV11-2,CASSLGATLNQPQHF
NA,TRBV7-2,CASSSGSGAETQYF
NA,TRBV5-6,CASSLWASYEQYF
NA,TRBV4-2,CASSPRGSYNEQFF
NA,TRBV12-3/TRBV12-4,CASSQDTYNQPQHF
NA,TRBV19,CASSGAGHSGNTIYF
TRBD2,TRBV11-1,CASSSSGGLAGQETRYF
NA,TRBV4-1,CASSHDRQSNGYTF
NA,TRBV7-9,CASDEFNYGYPF
NA,TRBV7-9,CASSSPVGPSSAGSPLGEQYF
NA,TRBV20-1,CSAVKAAQNDYEQYF
TRBD1,TRBV20-1,CSAREKARNAGQGAAYGYTF
TRBD1,TRBV6-6,CASSYSLQGQGAGQPQHF
NA,TRBV27,CASSIRTASYEQYF
NA,TRBV5-1,CASSKRGLSNGGQETQYF
NA,TRBV5-4,CASSRNHEQFF
TRBD1,TRBV20-1,CSARDRTGGYEQYF
NA,TRBV7-2,CASSLITSSLDTQYF
TRBD1,TRBV5-8,CASSPWTGIYGYTF
NA,TRBV10-1,CASSDDQETQYF
NA,TRBV10-3,CAISESAGRVEAFF
NA,TRBV15,CATSRFGSGETQYF
NA,TRBV6-5,CASSYVRASYEQYF
NA,TRBV4-1,CASSQGTTDTGELFF
TRBD2,TRBV12-3/TRBV12-4,CASRGRETGTGELFF
NA,TRBV7-9,CASSLEPGRDQPQHF
TRBD2,TRBV3-1,CASSLTPSGEETQYF
TRBD1,TRBV11-2,CASSWVAGGITDTQYF
NA,TRBV16,CASSLREVVTGELFF
TRBD1,TRBV3-1,CASSQGQGSGGYTF
NA,TRBV12-5,CASGLVRGNTGTEAFF
NA,TRBV4-2,CASSQEGLCSGANVLTF